Below, 5 T cell receptor beta chains from the same sample are listed, as sequenced in a study of tumor-infiltrating lymphocytes in primary liver carcinoma. Co-extraction yielded RNA and DNA from approximately 20-30 mg of unsorted bulk tissue. With a constant-region primer, TCR beta cDNA was made from around 530 ng of total RNA. Generation of the TCR beta libraries relied on three nested multiplex PCR rounds using slightly modified ARM-PCR. Running approximately 10 cycles apiece, the first two PCR rounds relied on TRBV1-TRBV30 forward primers together with a C-beta reverse primer. TCRdb re-called the multiplex PCR reads with MiXCR, one entry per CDR3 protein. The sample contains roughly 22,000 distinct CDR3 sequences, more than 70% of which appear only once. Material: liver tumor tissue from sampling region 2. Subset defined: tumor region T2, inferior pole. The receptors come from a woman younger than 45 with primary liver carcinoma and hepatitis B virus infection.

V is TRBV6-1 and J is TRBJ2-2, with D perhaps TRBD1 or TRBD2 (5 bases each). This CDR3 is 19 amino acids long. V was shortened by 2 bases and J by 8 bases, with 27 bases between the two germline ends. Germline CDR1 MNHNS, CDR2 SASEGT. Here the CDR3 DNA reads TGTGCCAGCAGTGAAACCCTTCCCCGGGGCGCCGCGAACATTGGGGAGCTGTTTTTT. Its translation is CASSETLPRGAANIGELFF.

About this clonotype itself: One junction end does not reproduce the germline sequence, and a read error may be involved. The chain links TRBV12-3 or TRBV12-4 to TRBJ2-6; 9 positions match TRBD1. CDR3 length: 20 amino acids. Here the CDR3 reads CASSLKWRTGVRSGANVLTF. The CDR3 DNA is TGTGCCAGCAGCTTAAAGTGGAGGACAGGGGTCCGCTCTGGAGCCAATGTCCTGACTTTC.

The rearrangement uses TRBV6-5 and TRBJ2-1; tentatively, D is TRBD2 (6 bases). V lost 2 bases and J lost 9, with 14 bases in between. The V gene's germline CDR1 is MNHEY and CDR2 SVGAGI. The CDR3 spans 14 residues. The CDR3 spells CASSYGDFSREQFF. The CDR3 DNA reads as TGTGCCAGCAGTTACGGGGACTTTAGTCGTGAGCAGTTCTTC.

A word on this clonotype: No conserved phenylalanine or tryptophan ends this CDR3, so it is likely a read error. This chain connects TRBV5-5 to TRBJ2-7; possible D gene TRBD2, 5 bases. CDR1 is SGHKS and CDR2 is YYEKEE in the germline V gene (reference sequence). This CDR3 is 14 amino acids long. CDR3: CASSFEQTIYEQYL. Here the CDR3 DNA reads TGTGCTAGCAGCTTCGAACAGACTATCTACGAGCAGTACTTA.

Turning to this clonotype: One end of the junction fails to match germline, which may point to a read error. V usage is TRBV2 and J usage is TRBJ2-7; 7 bases map to TRBD2. Germline CDR1 and CDR2: SNHLY and FYNNEI. CDR3 length: 15 amino acids. Here the CDR3 DNA reads TGTGCCAGGAGTCCCCGGGACTACTCATCCTACGTGCAGTACTTC. Protein product: CARSPRDYSSYVQYF.